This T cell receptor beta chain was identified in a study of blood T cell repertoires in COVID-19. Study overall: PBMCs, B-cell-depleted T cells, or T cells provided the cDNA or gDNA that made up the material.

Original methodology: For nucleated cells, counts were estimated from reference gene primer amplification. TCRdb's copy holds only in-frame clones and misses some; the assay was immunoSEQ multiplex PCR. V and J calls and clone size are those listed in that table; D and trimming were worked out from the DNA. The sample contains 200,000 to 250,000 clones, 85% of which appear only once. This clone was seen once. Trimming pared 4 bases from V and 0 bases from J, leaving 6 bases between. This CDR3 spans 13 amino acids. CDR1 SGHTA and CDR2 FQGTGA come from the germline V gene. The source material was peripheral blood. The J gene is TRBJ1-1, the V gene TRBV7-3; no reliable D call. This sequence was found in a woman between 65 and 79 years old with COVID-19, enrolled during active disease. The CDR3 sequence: CASSWTLNTEAFF. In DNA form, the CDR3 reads TGTGCCAGCAGCTGGACTTTGAACACTGAAGCTTTCTTT.